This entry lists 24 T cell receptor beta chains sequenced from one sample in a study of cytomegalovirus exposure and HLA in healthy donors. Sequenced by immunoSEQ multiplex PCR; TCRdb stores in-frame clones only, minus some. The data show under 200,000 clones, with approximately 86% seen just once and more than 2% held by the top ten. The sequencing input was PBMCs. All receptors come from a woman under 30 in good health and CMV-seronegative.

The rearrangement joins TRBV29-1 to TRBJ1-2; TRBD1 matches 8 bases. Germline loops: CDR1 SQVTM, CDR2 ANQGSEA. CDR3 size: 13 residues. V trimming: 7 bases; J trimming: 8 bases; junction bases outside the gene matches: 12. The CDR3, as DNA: TGCAGCGCTATCCCTCAGGGGGCAGGGGGCTACACCTTC. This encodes CSAIPQGAGGYTF.

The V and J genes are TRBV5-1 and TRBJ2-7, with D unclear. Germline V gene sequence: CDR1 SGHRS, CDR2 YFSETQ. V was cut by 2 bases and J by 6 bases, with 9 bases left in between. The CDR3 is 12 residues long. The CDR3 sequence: CASSFLGTEQYF. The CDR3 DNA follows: TGCGCCAGCAGCTTCCTAGGAACCGAGCAGTACTTC.

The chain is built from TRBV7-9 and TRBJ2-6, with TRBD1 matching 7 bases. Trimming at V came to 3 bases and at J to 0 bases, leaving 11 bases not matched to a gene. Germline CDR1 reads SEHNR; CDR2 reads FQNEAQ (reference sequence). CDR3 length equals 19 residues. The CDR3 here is CASSLTRDSDPSGANVLTF. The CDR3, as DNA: TGTGCCAGCAGCTTGACTCGGGACAGCGATCCCTCTGGGGCCAACGTCCTGACTTTC. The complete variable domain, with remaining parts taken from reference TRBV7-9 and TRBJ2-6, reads DTGVSQNPRHKITKRGQNVTFRCDPISEHNRLYWYRQTLGQGPEFLTYFQNEAQLEKSRLLSDRFSAERPKGSFSTLEIQRTEQGDSAMYLCASSLTRDSDPSGANVLTFGAGSRLTVL.

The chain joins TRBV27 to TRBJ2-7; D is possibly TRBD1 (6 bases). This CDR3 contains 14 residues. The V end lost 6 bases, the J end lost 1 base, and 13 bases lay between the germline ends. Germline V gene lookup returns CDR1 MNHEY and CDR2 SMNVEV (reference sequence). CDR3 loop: CASSLGTYSYEQYF. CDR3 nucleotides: TGTGCCAGCAGCCTCGGGACATATTCCTACGAGCAGTACTTC.

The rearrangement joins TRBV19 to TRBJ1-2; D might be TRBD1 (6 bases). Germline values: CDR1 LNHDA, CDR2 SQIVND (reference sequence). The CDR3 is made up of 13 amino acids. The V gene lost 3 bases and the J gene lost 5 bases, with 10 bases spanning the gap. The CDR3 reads CASSMGGPYGYTF. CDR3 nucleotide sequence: TGTGCCAGTAGTATGGGGGGGCCTTATGGCTACACCTTC. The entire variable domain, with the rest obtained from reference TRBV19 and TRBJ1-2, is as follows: DGGITQSPKYLFRKEGQNVTLSCEQNLNHDAMYWYRQDPGQGLRLIYYSQIVNDFQKGDIAEGYSVSREKKESFPLTVTSAQKNPTAFYLCASSMGGPYGYTFGSGTRLTVV.

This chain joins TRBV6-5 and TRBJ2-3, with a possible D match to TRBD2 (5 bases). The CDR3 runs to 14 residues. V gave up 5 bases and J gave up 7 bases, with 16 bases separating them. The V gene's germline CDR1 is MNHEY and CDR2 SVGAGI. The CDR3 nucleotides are TGTGCCAGCAGTCCCCCTACTAGTCCGCATACGCAGTATTTT. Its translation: CASSPPTSPHTQYF.

This CDR3 reads CASSSDRNTEAFF. The CDR3 DNA sequence: TGTGCCAGCAGTTCCGACAGAAACACTGAAGCTTTCTTT. The rearrangement joins TRBV11-3 to TRBJ1-1; tentatively, D is TRBD1 (5 bases). Trimming took 6 bases from V and 2 from J, leaving 10 bases between them. The CDR3 sequence is 13 residues long. The germline CDR1 and CDR2 sequences are SGHNT and YENEEA.

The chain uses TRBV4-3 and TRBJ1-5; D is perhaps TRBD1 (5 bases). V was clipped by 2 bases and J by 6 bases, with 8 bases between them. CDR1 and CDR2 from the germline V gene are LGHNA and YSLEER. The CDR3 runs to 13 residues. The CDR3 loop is CASSQWGGQPQHF. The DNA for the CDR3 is TGCGCCAGCAGCCAATGGGGGGGTCAGCCCCAGCATTTT.

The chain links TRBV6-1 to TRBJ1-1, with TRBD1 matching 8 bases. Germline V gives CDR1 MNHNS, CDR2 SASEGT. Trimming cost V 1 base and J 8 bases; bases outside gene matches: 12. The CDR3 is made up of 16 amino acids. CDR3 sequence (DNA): TGTGCCAGCAGTGAAGGCCTGAGATCAGGGGGCTTAGAAGCTTTCTTT. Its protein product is CASSEGLRSGGLEAFF.

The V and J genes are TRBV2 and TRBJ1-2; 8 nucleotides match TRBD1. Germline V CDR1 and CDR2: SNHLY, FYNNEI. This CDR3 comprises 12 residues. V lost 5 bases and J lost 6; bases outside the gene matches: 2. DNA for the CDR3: TGTGCCAGCAGTACGGACAGGGATGGCTACACCTTC. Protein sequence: CASSTDRDGYTF.

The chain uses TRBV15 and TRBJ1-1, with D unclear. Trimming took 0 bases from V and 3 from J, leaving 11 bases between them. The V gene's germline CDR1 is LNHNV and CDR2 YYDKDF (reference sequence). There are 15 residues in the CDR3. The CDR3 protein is CATSRDRRRDTEAFF. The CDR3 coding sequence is TGTGCCACCAGCAGAGATCGGCGGCGGGACACTGAAGCTTTCTTT.

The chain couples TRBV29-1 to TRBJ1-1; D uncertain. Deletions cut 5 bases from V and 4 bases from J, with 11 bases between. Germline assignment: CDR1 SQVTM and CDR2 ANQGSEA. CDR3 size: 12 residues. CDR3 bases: TGCAGCGTTTCCGGTTCTCCCACTGAAGCTTTCTTT. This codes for CSVSGSPTEAFF.

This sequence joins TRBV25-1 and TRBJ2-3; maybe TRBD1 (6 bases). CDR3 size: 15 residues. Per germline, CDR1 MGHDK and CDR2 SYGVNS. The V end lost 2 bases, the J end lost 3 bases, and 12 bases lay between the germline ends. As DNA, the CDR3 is TGTGCCAGCAGTGAAGCAGGGGCGCTTACAGATACGCAGTATTTT. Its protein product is CASSEAGALTDTQYF.

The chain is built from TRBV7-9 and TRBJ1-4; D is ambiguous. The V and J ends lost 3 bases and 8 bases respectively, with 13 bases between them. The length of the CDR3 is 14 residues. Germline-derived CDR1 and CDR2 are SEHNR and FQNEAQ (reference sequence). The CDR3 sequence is CASSLSGWKEKLFF. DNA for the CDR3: TGTGCCAGCAGCTTGAGCGGCTGGAAGGAAAAACTGTTTTTT. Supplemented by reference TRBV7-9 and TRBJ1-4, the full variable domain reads DTGVSQNPRHKITKRGQNVTFRCDPISEHNRLYWYRQTLGQGPEFLTYFQNEAQLEKSRLLSDRFSAERPKGSFSTLEIQRTEQGDSAMYLCASSLSGWKEKLFFGSGTQLSVL.

CDR3 residues: CASSFSGQVNTGELFF. CDR3 coding DNA: TGTGCCAGCAGTTTCTCGGGACAGGTCAACACCGGGGAGCTGTTTTTT. V is TRBV2 and J is TRBJ2-2; 8 bases map to TRBD1. CDR3 length equals 16 residues. V shed 5 bases and J 2 bases; nucleotides not matched to a gene: 7. CDR1 and CDR2 (germline): SNHLY, FYNNEI.

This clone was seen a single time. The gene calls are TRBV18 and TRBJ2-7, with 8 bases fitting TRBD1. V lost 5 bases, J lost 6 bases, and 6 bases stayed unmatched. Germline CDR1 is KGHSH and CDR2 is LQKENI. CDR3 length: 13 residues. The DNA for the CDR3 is TGTGCCAGCTCAACCGACAGGGGAGGCGAGCAGTACTTC. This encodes CASSTDRGGEQYF.

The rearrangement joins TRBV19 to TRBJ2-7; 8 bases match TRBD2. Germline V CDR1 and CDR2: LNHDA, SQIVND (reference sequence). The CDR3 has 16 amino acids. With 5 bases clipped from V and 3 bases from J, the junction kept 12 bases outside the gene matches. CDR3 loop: CASSFGAGVGGYEQYF. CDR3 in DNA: TGTGCCAGTAGTTTCGGAGCGGGAGTCGGAGGCTACGAGCAGTACTTC.

For the CDR3, the DNA is TGCGCCAGCAGCCAATTAGGACTAGCGGTGAATGAGCAGTTCTTC. Its translation is CASSQLGLAVNEQFF. The chain has TRBV4-1 and TRBJ2-1; 10 bases agree with TRBD2. J gave up 7 bases and V 2 bases, and 5 bases lay outside the gene matches. CDR1 is MGHRA, CDR2 YSYEKL, per germline. CDR3 length: 15 amino acids.

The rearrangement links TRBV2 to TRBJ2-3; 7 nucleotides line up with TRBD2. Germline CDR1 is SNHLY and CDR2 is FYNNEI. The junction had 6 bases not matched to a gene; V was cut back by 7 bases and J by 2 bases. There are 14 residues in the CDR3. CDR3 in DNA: TGTGCCAGCAACACGGGACTATACACAGATACGCAGTATTTT. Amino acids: CASNTGLYTDTQYF.

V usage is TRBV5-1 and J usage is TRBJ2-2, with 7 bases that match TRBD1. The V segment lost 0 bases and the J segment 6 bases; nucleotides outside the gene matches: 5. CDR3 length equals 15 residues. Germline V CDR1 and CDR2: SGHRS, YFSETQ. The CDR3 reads CASSLGVDRAGELFF. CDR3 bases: TGCGCCAGCAGCTTGGGTGTCGACAGGGCCGGGGAGCTGTTTTTT.

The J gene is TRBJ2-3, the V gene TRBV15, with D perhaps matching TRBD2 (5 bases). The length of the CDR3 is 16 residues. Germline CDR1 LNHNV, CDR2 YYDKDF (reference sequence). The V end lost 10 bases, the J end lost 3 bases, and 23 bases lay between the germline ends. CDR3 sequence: CARAQAGGICTDTQYF. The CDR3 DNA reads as TGTGCCAGGGCTCAAGCCGGAGGAATTTGTACAGATACGCAGTATTTT.

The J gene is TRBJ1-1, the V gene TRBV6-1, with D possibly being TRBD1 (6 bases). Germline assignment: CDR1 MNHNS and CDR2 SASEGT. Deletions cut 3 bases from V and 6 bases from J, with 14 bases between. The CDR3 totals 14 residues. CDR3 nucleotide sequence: TGTGCCAGCAGTGACTTTAGTACAGGGTCTGAAGCTTTCTTT. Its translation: CASSDFSTGSEAFF.

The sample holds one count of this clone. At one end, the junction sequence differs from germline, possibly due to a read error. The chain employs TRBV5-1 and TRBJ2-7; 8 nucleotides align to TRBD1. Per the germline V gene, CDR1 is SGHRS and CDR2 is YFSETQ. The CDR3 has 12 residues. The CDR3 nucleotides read TGCGCCAGCAGCCCCGGACAGGGACAGGAGCTCTTC. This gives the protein CASSPGQGQELF.

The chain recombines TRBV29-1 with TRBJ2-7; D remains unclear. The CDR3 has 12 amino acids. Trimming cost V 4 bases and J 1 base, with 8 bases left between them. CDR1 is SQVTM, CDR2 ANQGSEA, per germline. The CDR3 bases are TGCAGCGTTGTAGCTGAATCCTACGAGCAGTACTTC. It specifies CSVVAESYEQYF.